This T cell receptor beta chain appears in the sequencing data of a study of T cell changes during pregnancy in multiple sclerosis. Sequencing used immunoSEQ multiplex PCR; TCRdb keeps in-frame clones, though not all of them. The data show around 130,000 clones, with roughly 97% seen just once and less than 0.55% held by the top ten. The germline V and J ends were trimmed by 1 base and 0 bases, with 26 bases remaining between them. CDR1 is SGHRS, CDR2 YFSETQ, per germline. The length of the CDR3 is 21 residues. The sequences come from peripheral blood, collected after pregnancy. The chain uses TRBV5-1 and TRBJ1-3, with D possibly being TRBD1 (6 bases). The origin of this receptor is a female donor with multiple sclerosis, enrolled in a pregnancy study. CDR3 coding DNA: TGCGCCAGCAGCTTGTTTGGCGCGACCCAGGGGTCTTCATCCTCTGGAAACACCATATATTTT. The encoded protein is CASSLFGATQGSSSSGNTIYF.